Shown below are 28 T cell receptor beta chains from a single sample sequenced in a study of blood T cells in healthy people across ages. The second PCR ran about 6 to 12 cycles with a sample-barcoded 5' primer and J-beta primers. One entry per CDR3 protein, called by TCRdb with MiXCR from the 5' RACE reads. This sample has some 900,000 distinct CDR3 sequences, with around 48% found just once. Sequences were obtained from blood. These receptors were obtained from a man aged 25-45 years in good health.

The chain is built from TRBV28 and TRBJ1-2, with D perhaps TRBD1 (5 bases). The CDR3 has 13 residues. Germline V CDR1 and CDR2: MDHEN, SYDVKM. The V end lost 7 bases, the J end lost 6 bases, and 15 bases lay between the germline ends. CDR3: CASTTSGRHGYTF. CDR3 bases: TGTGCCAGCACTACCTCAGGGCGGCATGGCTACACCTTC.

On this clonotype itself: This may stem from a read error, because a much larger clone lies one nucleotide away. The chain uses TRBV5-5 and TRBJ2-5, with D possibly TRBD2 on 5 matching bases. Germline CDR1 reads SGHKS; CDR2 reads YYEKEE (reference sequence). Trimming removed 1 base at V and 11 bases at J, with 21 bases between. The CDR3 totals 15 residues. The CDR3 here is CASSLLFGDHNEQYF. In nucleotides, the CDR3 is TGTGCCAGCAGCTTGCTCTTCGGGGATCACAATGAGCAGTACTTC.

This clonotype turned up a few times. This rearrangement joins TRBV12-3 or TRBV12-4 to TRBJ1-1; D call uncertain. V lost 5 bases and J lost 0, with 16 bases in between. This CDR3 is built from 16 residues. The CDR3 sequence: CASSTSDGSMNTEAFF. CDR3 nucleotides: TGTGCCAGCAGTACCAGTGATGGGTCCATGAACACTGAAGCTTTCTTT.

This clonotype has only one observation. This chain connects TRBV5-1 to TRBJ2-1; D call uncertain. Germline V gives CDR1 SGHRS, CDR2 YFSETQ. The CDR3 consists of 13 residues. The germline V and J ends were trimmed by 0 bases and 6 bases, with 7 bases remaining between them. The CDR3 protein is CASSLAQTNEQFF. CDR3 sequence (DNA): TGCGCCAGCAGCTTGGCCCAAACCAATGAGCAGTTCTTC.

The CDR3 nucleotides are TGTGCCAGCAGTTCCGGGACAGGGACTAATGAAAAACTGTTTTTT. Translating gives CASSSGTGTNEKLFF. The chain links TRBV6-1 to TRBJ1-4; 9 nucleotides line up with TRBD1. The V gene end was trimmed by 5 bases and the J gene end by 2 bases; junction bases not matched to a gene: 3. CDR3 length: 15 residues. Germline V gene lookup returns CDR1 MNHNS and CDR2 SASEGT.

The rearrangement uses TRBV28 and TRBJ1-2, with 7 bases aligning to TRBD1. Germline V gives CDR1 MDHEN, CDR2 SYDVKM. After removal of 6 bases from V and 4 bases from J, the junction contained 5 bases not matched to a gene. The CDR3 loop spans 13 amino acids. CDR3 region: CASSTGQFYGYTF. As DNA, the CDR3 is TGTGCCAGCAGCACGGGACAGTTCTATGGCTACACCTTC.

This clonotype was counted a few times. The gene calls are TRBV5-1 and TRBJ2-1; D is uncertain. Germline V lookup: CDR1 SGHRS, CDR2 YFSETQ. This CDR3 comprises 14 residues. Between the trimmed V and J ends, which lost 4 bases and 7 bases, there was a span of 15 bases. This CDR3 is CASSPADARNEQFF. Here the CDR3 DNA reads TGCGCCAGCAGCCCTGCCGACGCACGGAATGAGCAGTTCTTC.

This clonotype turned up a few times. The J gene is TRBJ2-3, the V gene TRBV20-1; D might be TRBD1 (6 bases). Germline assignment: CDR1 DFQATT and CDR2 SNEGSKA (reference sequence). V was cut by 0 bases and J by 8 bases, with 12 bases left in between. This CDR3 has 13 residues. The chain's CDR3 is CSAREPTRGTQYF. The CDR3 bases are TGCAGTGCTAGAGAACCGACCAGGGGTACGCAGTATTTT.

This clonotype was picked up a small number of times. V usage is TRBV4-2 and J usage is TRBJ2-1, with D unclear. Germline values: CDR1 LGHNA, CDR2 YNFKEQ. Trimming stripped 0 bases from V and 0 bases from J, with 12 bases between. The CDR3 extends over 17 amino acids. The CDR3 sequence: CASSQEGGLSSYNEQFF. The DNA of the CDR3 is TGTGCCAGCAGCCAAGAGGGCGGCCTAAGCTCCTACAATGAGCAGTTCTTC.

This chain connects TRBV5-1 to TRBJ2-3, with 7 bases that match TRBD2. CDR1 SGHRS and CDR2 YFSETQ come from the germline V gene. Trimming at V came to 0 bases and at J to 2 bases, leaving 6 bases not matched to a gene. CDR3 size: 16 residues. CDR3 in DNA: TGCGCCAGCAGCTTGGCCGCGGGGGTGTTCACAGATACGCAGTATTTT. Translation: CASSLAAGVFTDTQYF.

This clonotype has just a few counts. The V gene is TRBV29-1, the J gene TRBJ2-5; no clear D gene. CDR3 length: 16 residues. Germline CDR1 SQVTM, CDR2 ANQGSEA. Deletions cut 2 bases from V and 2 bases from J, with 18 bases between. The CDR3 loop reads CSVEFVYTANQETQYF. For the CDR3, the DNA is TGCAGCGTTGAATTCGTATACACCGCGAATCAAGAGACCCAGTACTTC.

A few counts support this clonotype. The V gene is TRBV6-4, the J gene TRBJ2-3; D not resolved. From germline, CDR1 is MRHNA and CDR2 SNTAGT. CDR3 length: 14 amino acids. V dropped 4 bases and J dropped 2 bases, with 10 bases sitting between them. CDR3 coding DNA: TGTGCCAGCAGTGTGGCGGCAGACACAGATACGCAGTATTTT. Translation: CASSVAADTDTQYF.

In DNA, the CDR3 is TGCAGCGTGGGGACGTTGACAGGGACCACAGATACGCAGTATTTT. Its translation: CSVGTLTGTTDTQYF. The chain combines TRBV29-1 with TRBJ2-3; TRBD1 agrees at 7 bases. The CDR3 is 15 residues long. After removal of 6 bases from V and 2 bases from J, the junction contained 11 bases not matched to a gene. From germline, CDR1 is SQVTM and CDR2 ANQGSEA.

This clonotype was observed a handful of times. The genes are TRBV13 and TRBJ2-7; D might be TRBD1 (6 bases). Germline-derived CDR1 and CDR2 are PRHDT and FYEKMQ (reference sequence). V lost 4 bases, J lost 5 bases, and 12 bases lay in between. CDR3 size: 13 residues. CDR3 nucleotide sequence: TGTGCCAGCAGCTCTAAAGACAGGAACGAGCAGTACTTC. Translated: CASSSKDRNEQYF. The full variable domain, in which reference TRBV13 and TRBJ2-7 provide the parts outside the CDR3, is AAGVIQSPRHLIKEKRETATLKCYPIPRHDTVYWYQQGPGQDPQFLISFYEKMQSDKGSIPDRFSAQQFSDYHSELNMSSLELGDSALYFCASSSKDRNEQYFGPGTRLTVT.

Only a few counts were recorded for this clonotype. An end of the junction differs from the germline gene, which may be a read error. The chain carries TRBV7-2 and TRBJ2-5, with D maybe TRBD1 (5 bases). Near its end, the DNA agrees better with TRBJ2-7, so the J call may be wrong. Germline V gene sequence: CDR1 SGHTA, CDR2 FQGNSA. The CDR3 has 15 amino acids. This CDR3 reads CASSLAPGNSHEQYF. CDR3 DNA: TGTGCCAGCAGCTTAGCCCCAGGGAACTCCCACGAGCAGTACTTC.

Only a few counts were recorded for this clonotype. The chain is built from TRBV2 and TRBJ2-5, with TRBD2 matching over 9 bases. Germline V gene data show CDR1 as SNHLY and CDR2 as FYNNEI. Losses at the gene ends were 4 bases for V and 2 bases for J; bases not matched to a gene: 14. This CDR3 contains 18 residues. The DNA for the CDR3 is TGTGCCAGCAGTGTTCAAGCGGGGGGCCTCTGGACTCAAGAGACCCAGTACTTC. It encodes CASSVQAGGLWTQETQYF.

The chain recombines TRBV25-1 with TRBJ1-1; D is uncertain. CDR3 length: 14 residues. The V gene's germline CDR1 is MGHDK and CDR2 SYGVNS. V lost 1 base and J 10 bases, leaving 16 bases between the germline ends. CDR3 bases: TGTGCCAGCAGTGAATTTGGGCAGTCACCTGGAGCTTTCTTT. Its protein is CASSEFGQSPGAFF.

This clonotype was seen ten or more times. The chain uses TRBV5-1 and TRBJ2-7, with D possibly matching TRBD1 (5 bases). Deletions cut 4 bases from V and 5 bases from J, with 13 bases between. The CDR3 extends over 13 amino acids. The V gene's germline CDR1 is SGHRS and CDR2 YFSETQ. Here the CDR3 DNA reads TGCGCCAGCAGCGGCCAGGGCACCCACGAGCAGTACTTC. It encodes CASSGQGTHEQYF.

This sequence joins TRBV24-1 and TRBJ2-3, with TRBD2 as a possible D gene (5 bases). V lost 3 bases and J 2 bases, leaving 11 bases between the germline ends. CDR1 KGHDR and CDR2 SFDVKD come from the germline V gene. The CDR3 extends over 15 amino acids. CDR3 sequence (DNA): TGTGCCACCAGTGATCGGGATGTCCCCACAGATACGCAGTATTTT. It encodes CATSDRDVPTDTQYF.

The chain carries TRBV5-1 and TRBJ1-5; D perhaps matches TRBD1 (5 bases). Germline V lookup: CDR1 SGHRS, CDR2 YFSETQ. Trimming removed 3 bases from V and 0 bases from J, with 13 bases in between. The CDR3 has 16 amino acids. CDR3 amino acids: CASSWQGPYSNQPQHF. Here the CDR3 DNA reads TGCGCCAGCAGCTGGCAGGGACCCTATAGCAATCAGCCCCAGCATTTT.

This clonotype was seen a few times. V and J are TRBV4-2 and TRBJ1-6, with D hard to call. This CDR3 spans 15 amino acids. Germline V lookup: CDR1 LGHNA, CDR2 YNFKEQ. The V end lost 0 bases, the J end lost 7 bases, and 10 bases lay between the germline ends. CDR3 residues: CASSQEPQLNSPLHF. The CDR3 DNA is TGTGCCAGCAGCCAAGAACCACAGTTGAATTCACCCCTCCACTTT.

The chain combines TRBV13 with TRBJ2-5, with 9 bases lining up with TRBD1. Germline V CDR1 and CDR2: PRHDT, FYEKMQ (reference sequence). The ends lost 5 bases at V and 0 bases at J; junction bases unmatched: 4. The CDR3 totals 15 residues. The CDR3, as DNA: TGTGCCAGCAGCGTCGGGACAGGGTACCAAGAGACCCAGTACTTC. The encoded protein is CASSVGTGYQETQYF.

In this sample, this clonotype turned up a few times. V and J are TRBV20-1 and TRBJ2-7, with D unresolved. Germline V gives CDR1 DFQATT, CDR2 SNEGSKA (reference sequence). The V end was cut by 7 bases, the J end by 0 bases, with 13 bases between. This CDR3 spans 13 amino acids. The CDR3 reads CSGTAADSYEQYF. The CDR3, as DNA: TGCAGTGGGACGGCGGCCGACTCCTACGAGCAGTACTTC.

This clonotype has at least ten counts. The rearrangement links TRBV12-3 or TRBV12-4 to TRBJ2-7; TRBD1 is a possible D gene (7 bases). Trimming removed 7 bases at V and 6 bases at J, with 19 bases between. CDR3 length: 14 residues. The CDR3 DNA follows: TGTGCCAGCATAATGAGTGGAGGGGGCTCCGAGCAGTACTTC. This encodes CASIMSGGGSEQYF.

This clonotype was seen a single time. This CDR3 reads CASSYLSYGYTF. In DNA form, the CDR3 reads TGTGCCAGCAGTTATCTATCCTATGGCTACACCTTC. V gene TRBV12-3 or TRBV12-4 combines with J gene TRBJ1-2; no definite D call. V was pared by 4 bases and J by 4 bases, with 7 bases between. This CDR3 region has 12 residues.

This clonotype was picked up a small number of times. The chain recombines TRBV25-1 with TRBJ2-1; D possibly matches TRBD1 or TRBD2 (6 bases each). Germline loops: CDR1 MGHDK, CDR2 SYGVNS. V lost 3 bases and J 6 bases, leaving 18 bases between the germline ends. The CDR3 has 16 residues. CDR3 region: CASSDAAGGLFNEQFF. The CDR3, as DNA: TGTGCCAGCAGTGATGCGGCCGGGGGCCTATTCAATGAGCAGTTCTTC.

This clonotype was detected only once. The rearrangement uses TRBV5-1 and TRBJ1-1; possible D gene TRBD1, 5 bases. The length of the CDR3 is 16 residues. Germline CDR1 and CDR2: SGHRS and YFSETQ. V lost 2 bases and J lost 1, with 15 bases in between. The CDR3 region is CASSLYPGTENTEAFF. For the CDR3, the DNA is TGCGCCAGCAGCTTATATCCCGGGACCGAGAACACTGAAGCTTTCTTT. Together with reference TRBV5-1 and TRBJ1-1, the CDR3 gives the full variable domain: KAGVTQTPRYLIKTRGQQVTLSCSPISGHRSVSWYQQTPGQGLQFLFEYFSETQRNKGNFPGRFSGRQFSNSRSEMNVSTLELGDSALYLCASSLYPGTENTEAFFGQGTRLTVV.

A word on this clonotype: Sequence at one end of the junction differs from germline and may be a read error. The rearrangement uses TRBV7-7 and TRBJ2-5; D might be TRBD2 (6 bases). This CDR3 has 14 residues. Per the germline V gene, CDR1 is SSHAT and CDR2 is FNYEAQ (reference sequence). CDR3 residues: CASSFGGRQGTQYF. Here the CDR3 DNA reads TGTGCTAGCAGCTTCGGGGGACGGCAAGGGACCCAGTACTTC. Using reference TRBV7-7 and TRBJ2-5 for the parts outside the CDR3, the full variable domain is GAGVSQSPRYKVTKRGQDVTLRCDPISSHATLYWYQQALGQGPEFLTYFNYEAQPDKSGLPSDRFSAERPEGSISTLTIQRTEQRDSAMYRCASSFGGRQGTQYFGPGTRLLVL.